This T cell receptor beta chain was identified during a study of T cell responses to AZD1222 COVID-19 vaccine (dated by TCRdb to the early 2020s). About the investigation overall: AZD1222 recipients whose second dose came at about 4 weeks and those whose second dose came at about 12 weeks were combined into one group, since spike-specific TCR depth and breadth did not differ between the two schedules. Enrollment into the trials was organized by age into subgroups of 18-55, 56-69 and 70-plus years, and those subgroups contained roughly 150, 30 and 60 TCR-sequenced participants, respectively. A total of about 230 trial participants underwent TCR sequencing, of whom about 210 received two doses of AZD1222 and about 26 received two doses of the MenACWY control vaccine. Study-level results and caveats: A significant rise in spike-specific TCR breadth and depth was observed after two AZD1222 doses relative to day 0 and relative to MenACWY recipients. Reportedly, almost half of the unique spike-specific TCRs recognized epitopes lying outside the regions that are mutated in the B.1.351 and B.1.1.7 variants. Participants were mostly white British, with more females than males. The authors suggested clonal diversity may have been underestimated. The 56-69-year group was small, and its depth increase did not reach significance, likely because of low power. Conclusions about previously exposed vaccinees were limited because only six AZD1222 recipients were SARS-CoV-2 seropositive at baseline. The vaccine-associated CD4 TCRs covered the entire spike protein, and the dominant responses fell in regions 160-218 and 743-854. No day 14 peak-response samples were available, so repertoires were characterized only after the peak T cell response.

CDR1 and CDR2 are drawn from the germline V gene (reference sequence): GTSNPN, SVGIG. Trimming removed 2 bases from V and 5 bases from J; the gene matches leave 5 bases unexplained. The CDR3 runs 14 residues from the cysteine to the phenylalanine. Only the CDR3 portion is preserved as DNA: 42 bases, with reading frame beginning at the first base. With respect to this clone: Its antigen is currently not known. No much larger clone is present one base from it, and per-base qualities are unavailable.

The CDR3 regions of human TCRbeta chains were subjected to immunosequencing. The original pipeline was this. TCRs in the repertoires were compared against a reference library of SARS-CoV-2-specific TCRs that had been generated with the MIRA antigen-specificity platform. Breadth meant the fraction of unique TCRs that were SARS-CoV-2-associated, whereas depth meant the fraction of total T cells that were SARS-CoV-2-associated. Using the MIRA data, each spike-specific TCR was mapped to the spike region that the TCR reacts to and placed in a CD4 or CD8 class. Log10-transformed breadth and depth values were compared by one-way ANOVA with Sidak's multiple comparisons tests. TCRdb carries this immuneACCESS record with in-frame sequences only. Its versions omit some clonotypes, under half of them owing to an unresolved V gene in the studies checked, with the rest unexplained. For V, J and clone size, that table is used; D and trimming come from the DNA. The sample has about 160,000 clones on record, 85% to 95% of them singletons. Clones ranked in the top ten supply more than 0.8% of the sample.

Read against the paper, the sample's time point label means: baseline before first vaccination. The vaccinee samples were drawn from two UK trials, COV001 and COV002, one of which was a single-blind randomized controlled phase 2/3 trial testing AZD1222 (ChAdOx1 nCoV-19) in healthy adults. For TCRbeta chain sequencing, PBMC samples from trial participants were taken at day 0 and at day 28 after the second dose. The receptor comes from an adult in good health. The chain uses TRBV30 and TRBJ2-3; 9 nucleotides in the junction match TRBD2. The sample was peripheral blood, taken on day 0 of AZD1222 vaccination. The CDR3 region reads CAWSRRGGGDTQYF. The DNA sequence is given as TGTGCCTGGAGTAGGCGGGGGGGCGGAGATACGCAGTATTTT.